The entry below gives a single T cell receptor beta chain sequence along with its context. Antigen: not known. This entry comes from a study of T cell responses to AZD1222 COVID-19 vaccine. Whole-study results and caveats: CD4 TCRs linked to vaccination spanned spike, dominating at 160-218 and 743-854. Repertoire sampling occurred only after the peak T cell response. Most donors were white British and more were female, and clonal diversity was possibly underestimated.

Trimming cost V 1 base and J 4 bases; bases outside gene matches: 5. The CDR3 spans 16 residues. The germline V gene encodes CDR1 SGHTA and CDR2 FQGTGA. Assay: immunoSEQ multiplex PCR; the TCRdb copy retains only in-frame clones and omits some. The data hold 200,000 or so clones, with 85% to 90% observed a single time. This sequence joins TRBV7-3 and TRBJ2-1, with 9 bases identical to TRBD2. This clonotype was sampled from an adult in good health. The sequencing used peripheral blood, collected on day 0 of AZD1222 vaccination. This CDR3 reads CASSLISTSGYNEQFF. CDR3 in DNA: TGTGCCAGCAGCTTAATATCGACTAGCGGTTACAATGAGCAGTTCTTC.